This T cell receptor beta chain was profiled in a study of T cell responses to AZD1222 COVID-19 vaccine (dated by TCRdb to the early 2020s). Regarding the study in general: AZD1222 recipients given second doses at about 4 weeks or at about 12 weeks were pooled, since spike-specific TCR depth and breadth were not found to differ between the two schedules. A total of 240 or so trial participants underwent TCR sequencing, of whom roughly 210 had received two doses of AZD1222 and some 25 had received two doses of the MenACWY control vaccine. Trial participants were enrolled into age subgroups of 18-55, 56-69 and 70-plus years, which contained around 150, 29 and 61 TCR-sequenced participants, respectively.

The germline V gene sets CDR1 to LGHNT and CDR2 to FRNRAP. From the cysteine through the phenylalanine, the CDR3 covers 19 amino acids. CDR3 DNA is the only sequence kept; it has 57 bases, read in frame from the first base. The germline ends are 22 bases apart after V is trimmed by 1 base and J by 4 bases. The sample's time point label is to be understood as: baseline before first vaccination. Vaccinee samples were obtained from the UK trials COV001 and COV002, which included a single-blind randomized controlled phase 2/3 trial of AZD1222 (ChAdOx1 nCoV-19) in healthy adults. For TCRbeta chain sequencing, PBMC samples were collected from trial participants at day 0 and at day 28 after the second dose. Broader findings and caveats from the paper: Reportedly, almost half of the unique spike-specific TCRs recognized epitopes lying outside the regions that are mutated in the B.1.351 and B.1.1.7 variants. Participants were mostly white British and included more females than males, and it was suggested by the authors that clonal diversity may have been underestimated. Because no day 14 peak-response samples were available, repertoires were characterized only after the peak T cell response. Conclusions about previously exposed vaccinees are limited because only five or six AZD1222 recipients were SARS-CoV-2 seropositive at baseline. After two AZD1222 doses, spike-specific TCR breadth and depth were significantly higher than at day 0 and than in MenACWY recipients. In the small 56-69-year group, the increase in depth fell short of significance, most likely because of low power. Vaccine-associated CD4 TCRs spanned the whole spike protein, with dominant responses in regions 160-218 and 743-854.

This clone is regarded as medium-sized (0.01 to 0.1%). Its antigen is not yet known. No much larger clonotype is one base removed from it; base qualities were not supplied. The CDR3 regions of human TCRbeta chains were analyzed by immunosequencing. Per the authors' processing: Repertoire TCRs were matched against a reference library of SARS-CoV-2-specific TCRs generated with the MIRA antigen-specificity platform. Breadth was defined as the fraction of unique TCRs that were SARS-CoV-2-associated, and depth was defined as the fraction of total T cells that were SARS-CoV-2-associated. Each spike-specific TCR was assigned to its reactive spike region and to a CD4 or CD8 class using the MIRA data. Log10-transformed breadth and depth values were compared by one-way ANOVA with Sidak's multiple comparisons tests. The source is immuneACCESS, and TCRdb retained only in-frame sequences with V and J called. Part of the clones is not carried over; for the studies checked, unresolved V genes explain less than half of this, and the remainder is unexplained. V and J calls and clone size follow that table, whereas D and trimming were derived from the DNA. This sample has around 100,000 clones in its table, and almost 85% of those were observed once. Of the sample, around 15% falls within the top ten clones.

The chain links TRBV12-5 with TRBJ2-2, with TRBD1 as a weak D call on 6 bases. The sample here was peripheral blood, taken on day 0 of AZD1222 vaccination. This clonotype was sampled from an adult in good health. The CDR3 protein is CASGLGAGVIGKPTGELFF. The nucleotide sequence reads TGTGCTAGTGGTTTGGGGGCAGGGGTCATCGGTAAGCCCACCGGGGAGCTGTTTTTT.